Listed below are T cell receptor beta chains from one sample, sequenced in a study of PD-1 blockade in classical Hodgkin lymphoma. This table comes from immunoSEQ multiplex PCR, and its TCRdb copy is limited to in-frame clones, with some not included. Of tens of thousands of clones listed, around 88% are singletons. Sequences were derived from peripheral blood mononuclear cells (PBMCs), sampled before the second cycle of nivolumab. Receptors originate from a human donor with classical Hodgkin lymphoma. Each CDR3 is given with its conserved first and last residue. Each record gives: V gene, clone size, J gene, D gene, CDR3 protein, CDR3 DNA. D genes are given only for firm matches. Where a row states a size, it is once, few, many or the class of an expanded clone; other rows omit it.

TRBV30	few	TRBJ1-5	-	CAWSGYGQQPQHF	TGTGCCTGGAGCGGGTACGGCCAGCAGCCCCAGCATTTT
TRBV7-8	-	TRBJ2-7	TRBD1	CASSFGTGDYEQYF	TGTGCCAGCAGCTTCGGGACAGGGGACTACGAGCAGTACTTC
TRBV12-5	-	TRBJ2-7	TRBD2	CASGLVSRGPGRGEQYF	TGTGCTAGTGGTTTGGTCTCCAGGGGTCCCGGGAGGGGCGAGCAGTACTTC
TRBV6-1	-	TRBJ1-5	-	CASRKARTDQPQHF	TGTGCCAGCAGGAAAGCCAGGACAGATCAGCCCCAGCATTTT
TRBV19	-	TRBJ2-3	-	CASSGGRATDTQYF	TGTGCCAGTAGCGGGGGCAGGGCCACAGATACGCAGTATTTT
TRBV28	-	TRBJ1-5	-	CASSFSGRGSNQPQHF	TGTGCCAGCAGTTTTTCGGGACGGGGCAGCAATCAGCCCCAGCATTTT
TRBV11-3	once	TRBJ2-5	-	CASSLGETQYF	TGTGCCAGCAGCTTAGGAGAGACCCAGTACTTC
TRBV6-1	-	TRBJ1-2	-	CASRDTVGGYTF	TGTGCCAGCAGGGACACCGTGGGCGGCTACACCTTC
TRBV15	-	TRBJ2-7	-	CATSRGRSEQYF	TGTGCCACCAGCAGAGGTAGGTCCGAGCAGTACTTC
TRBV19	-	TRBJ2-3	TRBD1	CASTGQGLDTQYF	TGTGCCAGTACCGGACAGGGACTAGATACGCAGTATTTT
TRBV29-1	-	TRBJ2-3	TRBD2	CSADGTSGSSTDTQYF	TGCAGCGCCGATGGGACTAGCGGATCTAGCACAGATACGCAGTATTTT
TRBV6-5	-	TRBJ2-5	-	CASSEQGREQYF	TGTGCCAGCAGTGAACAGGGTCGGGAGCAGTACTTC
TRBV5-1	-	TRBJ1-2	-	CASSLATGRSYGYTF	TGCGCCAGCAGCTTGGCTACAGGGAGATCCTATGGCTACACCTTC
TRBV5-5	-	TRBJ2-1	-	CASSVDLYNEQFF	TGTGCCAGCAGCGTGGACCTCTACAATGAGCAGTTCTTC
TRBV18	few	TRBJ2-6	-	CASSPPGSSGANVLTF	TGTGCCAGCTCACCACCGGGGAGCTCTGGGGCCAACGTCCTGACTTTC
TRBV5-4	-	TRBJ2-3	-	CASSLVGRLTDTQYF	TGTGCCAGCAGCTTGGTAGGTCGGCTCACAGATACGCAGTATTTT
TRBV19	-	TRBJ2-7	TRBD2	CASTLAGGPYEQYF	TGTGCCAGCACCCTAGCGGGAGGGCCCTACGAGCAGTACTTC
TRBV9	-	TRBJ2-3	TRBD1	CASSVASENRGTQYF	TGTGCCAGCAGCGTAGCATCCGAAAACAGGGGTACGCAGTATTTT
TRBV27	-	TRBJ2-3	-	CASAGAGWVGQYF	TGTGCCAGCGCCGGTGCCGGGTGGGTCGGGCAGTATTTT
TRBV5-1	-	TRBJ2-7	-	CASSLEGVMYYEQYF	TGCGCCAGCAGCTTGGAGGGGGTAATGTATTACGAGCAGTACTTC
TRBV5-1	-	TRBJ2-1	TRBD2	CASSWRAGGNNYNEQFF	TGCGCCAGCAGCTGGAGAGCGGGAGGCAACAACTACAATGAGCAGTTCTTC
TRBV15	-	TRBJ1-2	-	CATSRDLVRANYGYTF	TGTGCCACCAGCAGAGATCTTGTGAGAGCTAACTATGGCTACACCTTC
TRBV10-3	-	TRBJ2-5	-	CAISESAGRETQYF	TGTGCCATCAGTGAGTCGGCAGGTCGAGAGACCCAGTACTTC
TRBV27	-	TRBJ2-6	-	CASSLVGVHSGANVLTF	TGTGCCAGCAGTTTAGTAGGGGTCCACTCTGGGGCCAACGTCCTGACTTTC
TRBV6-6	-	TRBJ2-7	TRBD2	CASSWGGNRYEQYF	TGTGCCAGCAGTTGGGGGGGGAATCGCTACGAGCAGTACTTC
TRBV7-6	-	TRBJ1-2	-	CASSLGTVSYGYTF	TGTGCCAGCAGCTTAGGGACAGTTTCCTATGGCTACACCTTC
TRBV28	few	TRBJ2-7	TRBD1	CASRNSGTARISYF	TGTGCCAGCAGGAACTCCGGGACAGCCAGGATATCGTACTTC
TRBV5-6	once	TRBJ1-6	-	CASSLDDSPLHF	TGTGCCAGCAGCTTGGATGATTCACCCCTCCACTTT
TRBV27	once	TRBJ1-2	-	CASTLRDGHYGYTF	TGTGCCAGCACTCTCCGGGACGGTCACTATGGCTACACCTTC
TRBV7-8	-	TRBJ1-1	-	CASSLRLNTEAFF	TGTGCCAGCAGCTTAAGGCTGAACACTGAAGCTTTCTTT
TRBV6-5	once	TRBJ2-7	-	CASSYRRSNYEQYF	TGTGCCAGCAGTTACCGTCGATCTAACTACGAGCAGTACTTC
TRBV6-4	-	TRBJ1-2	-	CASSRSGGGNYGYTF	TGTGCCAGCAGCAGAAGCGGGGGGGGCAACTATGGCTACACCTTC
TRBV5-6	-	TRBJ2-5	-	CASSLAAVGWETQYF	TGTGCCAGCAGCTTGGCAGCGGTCGGGTGGGAGACCCAGTACTTC
TRBV5-1	-	TRBJ2-7	-	CASSFTQARSYEQYF	TGCGCCAGCAGCTTCACACAGGCCCGGTCCTACGAGCAGTACTTC
TRBV11-2	-	TRBJ1-5	TRBD1	CASSLVQGGNQPQHF	TGTGCCAGCAGCTTAGTCCAGGGGGGCAATCAGCCCCAGCATTTT
TRBV7-2	-	TRBJ2-7	-	CASSLELGVPYEQYF	TGTGCCAGCAGCTTAGAGCTCGGGGTCCCCTACGAGCAGTACTTC
TRBV7-2	-	TRBJ2-4	-	CASSQRVIAKNIQYF	TGTGCCAGCAGCCAGAGGGTGATAGCCAAAAACATTCAGTACTTC
TRBV18	-	TRBJ2-4	TRBD1	CASSQDRGENIQYF	TGTGCCAGCTCACAGGACAGGGGGGAAAACATTCAGTACTTC
TRBV5-1	-	TRBJ1-1	-	CASSLISDGTEAFF	TGCGCCAGCAGCTTGATCAGTGACGGGACTGAAGCTTTCTTT
TRBV4-2	-	TRBJ1-1	-	CASSQVPGAYTEAFF	TGTGCCAGCAGCCAGGTGCCGGGGGCCTACACTGAAGCTTTCTTT
TRBV7-7	-	TRBJ2-2	-	CASSFRLNTGELFF	TGTGCTAGCAGCTTTCGACTCAACACCGGGGAGCTGTTTTTT
TRBV5-6	-	TRBJ1-1	TRBD1	CASSPDDRALEAFF	TGTGCCAGCAGCCCCGACGACAGGGCCCTTGAAGCTTTCTTT
TRBV19	-	TRBJ1-1	-	CASSIRGATEAFF	TGTGCCAGTAGTATACGGGGGGCGACTGAAGCTTTCTTT
TRBV6-6	-	TRBJ1-5	-	CASSYIWGSPQPQHF	TGTGCCAGCAGTTACATTTGGGGATCTCCTCAGCCCCAGCATTTT
TRBV10-1	-	TRBJ2-3	-	CASSLILGGSTDTQYF	TGCGCCAGCAGCCTGATCCTCGGTGGTAGCACAGATACGCAGTATTTT
TRBV5-4	-	TRBJ2-1	-	CASSFRRFASYNEQFF	TGTGCCAGCAGCTTTCGTCGATTTGCCTCCTACAATGAGCAGTTCTTC